Sequencing of this TCR beta chain was carried out in a study of OX40 agonist ivuxolimab in advanced cancers. Clones were sequenced by immunoSEQ multiplex PCR, and TCRdb holds only the in-frame ones, with some missing. The sample gives about 36,000 clones, about 80% of which show up once; about 18% is in the top ten. Germline V gene lookup returns CDR1 SGHRS and CDR2 YFSETQ. The CDR3 is 14 amino acids. Between the trimmed V and J ends, which lost 2 bases and 8 bases, there was a span of 13 bases. V usage is TRBV5-1 and J usage is TRBJ1-4; D gene uncertain. The receptor was isolated from an adult with an advanced solid tumor such as melanoma, head and neck, liver or kidney cancer. Source: CD4+ or CD8+ T cells sorted from blood, taken in a trial of the OX40 agonist ivuxolimab. In nucleotides, the CDR3 is TGCGCCAGCAGCTTTACCGGGAGAGGGGAAAAACTGTTTTTT. This translates into CASSFTGRGEKLFF.